This TCR beta chain was sequenced in a study of blood T cell repertoires in COVID-19. Study at large: PBMCs, B-cell-depleted T cells, or T cells provided the cDNA or gDNA that made up the material.

In the authors' workflow: By means of reference gene primer amplification, nucleated cell counts were estimated. Profiled with immunoSEQ multiplex PCR; TCRdb holds only in-frame clones, not every one. V and J calls and clone size come straight from that table; D and trimming were deduced from the DNA. The repertoire includes 51,000 or so clones, around 85% of them detected once, and 20% to 30% sits in the top ten. CDR3 size: 15 residues. Germline CDR1 and CDR2: SGHVS and FQNEAQ. Trimming took off 5 bases at V and 5 bases at J, with 16 bases between the two ends. Seattle-derived patients entered the study during active infection and were followed longitudinally.

The V and J genes are TRBV7-8 and TRBJ2-1; weak D call: TRBD2 (6 bases). The origin of this receptor is a woman at least 80 years old with COVID-19, enrolled during active disease. Sequenced input: peripheral blood. The CDR3 bases are TGTGCCAGCAGCCCTAAGAGCGGGCAGAACAATGAGCAGTTCTTC. This sequence encodes CASSPKSGQNNEQFF.